This is a list of T cell receptor beta chains from one sample in a study of identical twins. Each CDR3 protein gets one entry after TCRdb re-called the 5' RACE reads with MiXCR. Among 1.5 million to 2 million distinct CDR3 sequences listed, less than 40% were seen once. The sequencing sample was made of cord blood. These receptor sequences come from a newborn girl in good health. Each CDR3 is given with its conserved first and last residue. The D gene is left open where the match is weak. Clone size is given for some rows only: seen once, a few or many times, or a class if the clone is expanded.

12,TRBD2,few,TRBV7-9,TRBJ2-3,CASIQGGDTQYF,TGTGCCAGCATCCAGGGAGGGGATACGCAGTATTTT
13,TRBD1,NA,TRBV28,TRBJ2-7,CASSLVTGAEQYF,TGTGCCAGCAGTTTGGTGACAGGGGCCGAGCAGTACTTC
14,NA,NA,TRBV20-1,TRBJ2-7,CSAKRTVRGDEQYF,TGCAGTGCCAAAAGGACAGTCAGAGGGGACGAGCAGTACTTC
15,TRBD1,NA,TRBV6-6,TRBJ2-7,CASSYSKQGTYEQYF,TGTGCCAGCAGTTACTCGAAACAGGGGACCTACGAGCAGTACTTC
15,TRBD2,few,TRBV5-1,TRBJ2-4,CASSLETSVKNIQYF,TGCGCCAGCAGCTTGGAGACTAGCGTTAAAAACATTCAGTACTTC
16,NA,NA,TRBV28,TRBJ2-3,CASSPWIQGGTDTQYF,TGTGCCAGCAGTCCTTGGATACAGGGAGGGACAGATACGCAGTATTTT
15,TRBD1,few,TRBV28,TRBJ1-5,CASTGQGYSNQPQHF,TGTGCCAGCACGGGACAGGGATATAGCAATCAGCCCCAGCATTTT
15,NA,few,TRBV20-1,TRBJ1-6,CSAREVGGVDSPLHF,TGCAGTGCTAGAGAAGTCGGGGGCGTAGATTCACCCCTCCACTTT
16,TRBD1,NA,TRBV10-1,TRBJ2-7,CASRKQGAPITYEQYF,TGCGCCAGCAGGAAACAGGGGGCCCCCATTACCTACGAGCAGTACTTC
14,NA,NA,TRBV28,TRBJ1-1,CASQPGGGTVEAFF,TGTGCCAGCCAACCTGGGGGGGGTACGGTTGAAGCTTTCTTT
16,NA,NA,TRBV7-7,TRBJ2-1,CASSLGESGAYNEQFF,TGTGCCAGCAGCTTAGGGGAAAGCGGTGCCTACAATGAGCAGTTCTTC
13,NA,many,TRBV20-1,TRBJ2-7,CSARQVDGYEQYF,TGCAGTGCTAGGCAGGTCGACGGCTACGAGCAGTACTTC
15,NA,NA,TRBV19,TRBJ2-7,CASSNPGGASYEQYF,TGTGCCAGTAGTAATCCGGGTGGAGCCTCCTACGAGCAGTACTTC
15,TRBD2,NA,TRBV4-1,TRBJ2-4,CASREGLAAYNEQYF,TGCGCCAGCAGGGAGGGACTAGCGGCCTACAATGAGCAGTACTTC
11,NA,NA,TRBV12-3/TRBV12-4,TRBJ2-5,CVSSLKETQYF,TGTGTCAGCAGTTTAAAGGAGACCCAGTACTTC
13,NA,NA,TRBV10-3,TRBJ2-7,CATSPGLSYEQYF,TGTGCCACCAGTCCAGGGCTCTCCTACGAGCAGTACTTC
16,NA,few,TRBV14,TRBJ1-1,CASTKAGWGQDTEAFF,TGTGCCAGCACCAAAGCCGGGTGGGGGCAGGACACTGAAGCTTTCTTT
16,TRBD2,few,TRBV12-3/TRBV12-4,TRBJ2-2,CASSTLTSGGAGELFF,TGTGCCAGCAGTACCCTGACTAGCGGGGGGGCCGGGGAGCTGTTTTTT
14,NA,NA,TRBV20-1,TRBJ2-7,CSALLAYSSYEQYF,TGCAGTGCCCTCCTAGCTTATAGCTCCTACGAGCAGTACTTC
14,NA,NA,TRBV6-5,TRBJ2-5,CASSYGASRETQYF,TGTGCCAGCAGTTACGGGGCTAGCCGGGAGACCCAGTACTTC
15,TRBD1,few,TRBV3-1,TRBJ1-2,CASSRTGVTNYGYTF,TGTGCCAGCAGCCGGACAGGGGTTACTAACTATGGCTACACCTTC
17,TRBD2,few,TRBV7-9,TRBJ2-1,CASSLEAGLAAYNEQFF,TGTGCCAGCAGCTTAGAGGCGGGACTAGCCGCCTACAATGAGCAGTTCTTC
15,NA,few,TRBV20-1,TRBJ2-1,CSATRLVGFTHEQFF,TGCAGTGCTACTCGACTAGTGGGTTTTACTCATGAGCAGTTCTTC
17,NA,NA,TRBV21-1,TRBJ1-4,CASSPRQGLLINEKPFF,TGTGCCAGCAGCCCCAGACAGGGATTGCTAATTAATGAAAAACCGTTTTTT
14,NA,few,TRBV20-1,TRBJ1-2,CSALSGLARNGYTF,TGCAGTGCCCTAAGTGGGCTTGCGAGGAATGGCTACACCTTC
14,TRBD2,NA,TRBV6-5,TRBJ2-1,CASSYGLAYNEQFF,TGTGCCAGCAGTTACGGACTAGCGTACAATGAGCAGTTCTTC
17,NA,NA,TRBV6-4,TRBJ2-7,CASSDSTEEQASYEQYF,TGTGCCAGCAGTGACTCGACAGAGGAACAGGCCTCCTACGAGCAGTACTTC
16,TRBD1,many,TRBV6-5,TRBJ2-3,CASSRRTGTGTDTQYF,TGTGCCAGCAGTCGACGTACCGGGACAGGCACAGATACGCAGTATTTT
16,NA,few,TRBV28,TRBJ2-7,CASSLALDGPPYEQYF,TGTGCCAGCAGTTTGGCCCTCGATGGACCCCCCTACGAGCAGTACTTC
16,NA,NA,TRBV10-3,TRBJ2-1,CAISESWQGRDNEQFF,TGTGCCATCAGTGAGTCGTGGCAGGGGCGGGACAATGAGCAGTTCTTC
15,NA,NA,TRBV6-2/TRBV6-3,TRBJ2-3,CASSYRYPSTDTQYF,TGTGCCAGCAGTTACCGGTATCCAAGCACAGATACGCAGTATTTT
14,NA,NA,TRBV20-1,TRBJ1-5,CSAREQGESQPQHF,TGCAGTGCTAGGGAACAGGGCGAGAGTCAGCCCCAGCATTTT
16,TRBD2,NA,TRBV7-2,TRBJ2-2,CASSLGTSPNTGELFF,TGTGCCAGCAGCCTCGGGACTAGCCCTAACACCGGGGAGCTGTTTTTT
16,TRBD2,few,TRBV29-1,TRBJ2-1,CSVDGTSGRNYNEQFF,TGCAGCGTTGATGGGACTAGCGGGAGGAATTACAATGAGCAGTTCTTC
12,TRBD2,NA,TRBV14,TRBJ2-1,CARTSPYNEQFF,TGTGCCAGGACTAGCCCCTACAATGAGCAGTTCTTC
15,TRBD2,NA,TRBV20-1,TRBJ2-4,CSATTGLAGANIQYF,TGCAGTGCTACTACCGGACTAGCGGGGGCAAACATTCAGTACTTC
15,TRBD2,NA,TRBV10-3,TRBJ2-1,CAIRRSVAGYNEQFF,TGTGCCATCAGGCGGTCGGTAGCGGGGTACAATGAGCAGTTCTTC
15,TRBD2,few,TRBV20-1,TRBJ2-5,CSASRSSGGEETQYF,TGCAGTGCCTCCCGGTCCAGCGGGGGCGAAGAGACCCAGTACTTC
16,NA,few,TRBV18,TRBJ2-7,CASSPRFPKSVYEQYF,TGTGCCAGCTCACCAAGATTTCCAAAGTCGGTATACGAGCAGTACTTC
14,NA,NA,TRBV24-1,TRBJ2-2,CATSDLPPTGELFF,TGTGCCACCAGTGATTTGCCGCCCACCGGGGAGCTGTTTTTT
14,NA,few,TRBV12-3/TRBV12-4,TRBJ1-6,CASSLALGASPLHF,TGTGCCAGCAGTTTAGCGCTCGGGGCCTCACCCCTCCACTTT
14,NA,many,TRBV29-1,TRBJ2-7,CSVESRDSSYEQYF,TGCAGCGTTGAAAGCAGGGATAGCTCCTACGAGCAGTACTTC
17,NA,few,TRBV4-2,TRBJ2-2,CASSRPLKGANTGELFF,TGTGCCAGCAGCCGGCCCCTTAAGGGCGCGAACACCGGGGAGCTGTTTTTT
14,TRBD1,NA,TRBV29-1,TRBJ2-5,CSSGGTGWHETQYF,TGCAGCTCAGGCGGGACAGGGTGGCACGAGACCCAGTACTTC
17,TRBD2,few,TRBV14,TRBJ2-3,CASSQGRLAGRTDTQYF,TGTGCCAGCAGCCAAGGACGACTAGCGGGGCGCACAGATACGCAGTATTTT
15,NA,NA,TRBV20-1,TRBJ2-7,CSARVGVDSSYEQYF,TGCAGTGCTAGAGTGGGGGTGGACAGTTCCTACGAGCAGTACTTC
15,NA,NA,TRBV20-1,TRBJ2-3,CSASRAAPEADTQYF,TGCAGTGCTAGTAGGGCGGCCCCTGAAGCAGATACGCAGTATTTT
13,NA,many,TRBV20-1,TRBJ2-7,CSARDRRSYEQYF,TGCAGTGCTAGAGATCGCCGCTCCTACGAGCAGTACTTC
15,NA,NA,TRBV10-3,TRBJ1-2,CAISEQPRDPYGYTF,TGTGCCATCAGTGAGCAACCCCGGGACCCCTATGGCTACACCTTC
14,TRBD1,few,TRBV29-1,TRBJ2-5,CSVGFGRGKETQYF,TGCAGCGTTGGCTTTGGCAGGGGGAAAGAGACCCAGTACTTC
13,TRBD1,NA,TRBV10-2,TRBJ2-1,CASVTGPYNEQFF,TGCGCCAGCGTGACAGGGCCGTACAATGAGCAGTTCTTC
14,NA,NA,TRBV7-2,TRBJ2-4,CASSLTQGTNIQYF,TGTGCCAGCAGCTTAACCCAGGGTACAAACATTCAGTACTTC
16,TRBD2,many,TRBV7-2,TRBJ2-3,CASSLRLAGRTDTQYF,TGTGCCAGCAGCTTACGTCTAGCGGGACGCACAGATACGCAGTATTTT
12,NA,once,TRBV28,TRBJ2-1,CASSPQVYEQFF,TGTGCCAGCAGTCCGCAGGTTTACGAGCAGTTCTTC
11,TRBD1,NA,TRBV29-1,TRBJ1-3,CSGTGGNTIYF,TGCAGCGGGACAGGTGGAAACACCATATATTTT
17,TRBD1,few,TRBV28,TRBJ1-5,CASSLSLYRGGDQPQHF,TGTGCCAGCAGTTTATCCCTTTACAGGGGTGGGGATCAGCCCCAGCATTTT
17,TRBD2,few,TRBV20-1,TRBJ2-1,CSARDPTSAGGYNEQFF,TGCAGTGCTAGAGACCCCACAAGTGCGGGGGGATACAATGAGCAGTTCTTC
12,NA,few,TRBV3-1,TRBJ1-4,CASSQEYEKLFF,TGTGCCAGCAGCCAAGAGTATGAAAAACTGTTTTTT
13,NA,NA,TRBV7-9,TRBJ1-1,CASSETRNTEAFF,TGTGCCAGCAGCGAAACACGAAACACTGAAGCTTTCTTT
16,NA,few,TRBV12-3/TRBV12-4,TRBJ2-7,CASSFRRGSFPYEQYF,TGTGCCAGCAGTTTTCGACGGGGAAGCTTCCCCTACGAGCAGTACTTC